These 17 T cell receptor beta chains were all obtained from the same sample, sequenced in a study of T cell responses to AZD1222 COVID-19 vaccine. Measured with immunoSEQ multiplex PCR; TCRdb has only the in-frame clones, and not every one. The sample carries some 120,000 clones, about 90% recorded once. The sample here was peripheral blood, taken 28 days after the second AZD1222 dose. The receptor source for this set is an adult who received the AZD1222 COVID-19 vaccine.

This chain joins TRBV3-1 (or the pseudogene TRBV3-2) and TRBJ2-7, with 10 positions matching TRBD2. Germline V gene data show CDR1 as LGHDT and CDR2 as YNNKEL (reference sequence). Trimming at V came to 4 bases and at J to 6 bases, leaving 21 bases not matched to a gene. The CDR3 loop spans 19 amino acids. The CDR3 sequence is CASSLLPSGRKYGGSEQYF. CDR3 DNA: TGTGCCAGCAGCCTGTTACCTAGCGGGAGAAAGTATGGGGGATCCGAGCAGTACTTC.

This chain links TRBV25-1 with TRBJ2-3; D assignment may be TRBD1 or TRBD2 (6 bases each). Deletions cut 4 bases from V and 1 base from J, with 9 bases between. From germline, CDR1 is MGHDK and CDR2 SYGVNS. The CDR3 is made up of 14 amino acids. This chain's CDR3 is CASSVEGGTDTQYF. The DNA for the CDR3 is TGTGCCAGCAGTGTGGAGGGGGGCACAGATACGCAGTATTTT.

This chain joins TRBV20-1 and TRBJ2-3, with D unresolved. Germline V CDR1 and CDR2: DFQATT, SNEGSKA (reference sequence). Trimming pared 3 bases from V and 6 bases from J, leaving 19 bases between. The CDR3 sequence is 15 residues long. The CDR3 nucleotides are TGCAGTGCTAGTTTCGGCGGCCCGCCATGGGATACGCAGTATTTT. Encoded protein: CSASFGGPPWDTQYF.

The chain carries TRBV19 and TRBJ2-1, with 15 bases identical to TRBD2. With V trimmed by 7 bases and J by 1 base, 11 bases remained unmatched. Germline values: CDR1 LNHDA, CDR2 SQIVND (reference sequence). The CDR3 has 19 residues. CDR3 coding DNA: TGTGCCAGTACCCGGACTAGCGGGGGGGGCCGTGCTTCCTACAATGAGCAGTTCTTC. This codes for CASTRTSGGGRASYNEQFF.

The chain has TRBV6-5 and TRBJ2-1; 10 nucleotides align to TRBD2. CDR1 is MNHEY, CDR2 SVGAGI, per germline. This CDR3 has 13 residues. J gave up 15 bases and V 2 bases, and 7 bases lay outside the gene matches. CDR3 bases: TGTGCCAGCAGTTACGGAGGGACTAGCGTGCCGTTCTTC. Translation gives CASSYGGTSVPFF.

The rearrangement uses TRBV7-2 and TRBJ2-7; 9 bases match TRBD1. Trimming took 5 bases from V and 4 from J; bases not matched to a gene: 12. The CDR3 consists of 16 residues. CDR1 SGHTA and CDR2 FQGNSA come from the germline V gene. In DNA, the CDR3 is TGTGCCAGCAGCCCCAGTTTGGGACAGGGAGGGTACGAGCAGTACTTC. Protein: CASSPSLGQGGYEQYF.

CDR3 nucleotides: TGCGCCAGCAGCCAAGATGTGGCTAGCGTCGTCAATGAGCAGTTCTTC. This codes for CASSQDVASVVNEQFF. The J gene is TRBJ2-1, the V gene TRBV4-1; D may be TRBD2 (6 bases). Trimming took off 0 bases at V and 6 bases at J, with 15 bases between the two ends. Germline CDR1 MGHRA, CDR2 YSYEKL. The CDR3 loop spans 16 amino acids.

The chain joins TRBV5-1 to TRBJ1-5; possible D gene TRBD1, 6 bases. Germline-derived CDR1 and CDR2 are SGHRS and YFSETQ. The CDR3 has 16 residues. Trimming pared 0 bases from V and 7 bases from J, leaving 17 bases between. The CDR3 DNA reads as TGCGCCAGCAGCTTGGGAGTTGGGTCAGGGGCACAGCCCCAGCATTTT. Translation: CASSLGVGSGAQPQHF.

The genes are TRBV27 and TRBJ2-7, with TRBD2 as a possible D gene (5 bases). This CDR3 comprises 16 residues. The V end was cut by 5 bases, the J end by 2 bases, with 19 bases between. Germline V gene lookup returns CDR1 MNHEY and CDR2 SMNVEV (reference sequence). The DNA for the CDR3 is TGTGCCAGCAGTAACTCCCGCGAGAGGGCCACCTACGAGCAGTACTTC. It specifies CASSNSRERATYEQYF.

This clone was observed a few times. The chain joins TRBV4-2 to TRBJ2-6; TRBD2 agrees at 10 bases. J gave up 4 bases and V 7 bases, and 10 bases lay outside the gene matches. This CDR3 has 17 residues. The germline CDR1 and CDR2 sequences are LGHNA and YNFKEQ. The CDR3 coding sequence is TGTGCCAGCACCGTGACTAGCGGGCTTGCAGGGGCCAACGTCCTGACTTTC. It specifies CASTVTSGLAGANVLTF.

The V gene is TRBV5-6, the J gene TRBJ2-5; D is uncertain. Germline V lookup: CDR1 SGHDT, CDR2 YYEEEE. Deletions cut 4 bases from V and 2 bases from J, with 6 bases between. CDR3 size: 12 residues. The CDR3 here is CASSDIQETQYF. The CDR3 DNA is TGTGCCAGCAGCGACATTCAAGAGACCCAGTACTTC. The complete variable domain, with remaining parts taken from reference TRBV5-6 and TRBJ2-5, reads DAGVTQSPTHLIKTRGQQVTLRCSPKSGHDTVSWYQQALGQGPQFIFQYYEEEERQRGNFPDRFSGHQFPNYSSELNVNALLLGDSALYLCASSDIQETQYFGPGTRLLVL.

The chain is built from TRBV5-4 and TRBJ2-2; weak D call: TRBD2 (5 bases). This CDR3 has 16 amino acids. The germline gives CDR1 SGHNT, CDR2 YYREEE (reference sequence). The V end lost 0 bases, the J end lost 4 bases, and 13 bases lay between the germline ends. CDR3 sequence: CASSLVGGSGTGELFF. The CDR3 DNA reads TGTGCCAGCAGCTTGGTCGGCGGGTCGGGCACCGGGGAGCTGTTTTTT.

The CDR3 spells CASSQGFETGDQPQHF. CDR3 DNA sequence: TGTGCCAGCAGCCAGGGTTTCGAGACAGGGGATCAGCCCCAGCATTTT. The chain couples TRBV3-1 (or the pseudogene TRBV3-2) to TRBJ1-5; TRBD1 matches at 8 bases. There are 16 residues in the CDR3. V trimming: 3 bases; J trimming: 5 bases; junction bases outside the gene matches: 9. Germline CDR1 reads LGHDT; CDR2 reads YNNKEL (reference sequence).

The chain employs TRBV3-1 (or the pseudogene TRBV3-2) and TRBJ1-4, with D perhaps matching TRBD1 (5 bases). Germline CDR1 and CDR2: LGHDT and YNNKEL (reference sequence). The CDR3 has 16 amino acids. V lost 1 base and J 3 bases, leaving 12 bases between the germline ends. This CDR3 is CASSQGSGGANEKLFF. In DNA, the CDR3 is TGTGCCAGCAGCCAAGGTTCGGGGGGGGCTAATGAAAAACTGTTTTTT.

The V call is TRBV28, the J call TRBJ2-2; tentative D call: TRBD2 (5 bases). CDR1 is MDHEN and CDR2 is SYDVKM in the germline V gene. V was shortened by 2 bases and J by 5 bases, with 12 bases between the two germline ends. The CDR3 covers 15 residues. This CDR3 reads CASSLERVWTGELFF. The DNA of the CDR3 is TGTGCCAGCAGTTTAGAGAGGGTTTGGACCGGGGAGCTGTTTTTT.

The chain has TRBV28 and TRBJ1-6, with D uncertain. The V gene lost 8 bases and the J gene lost 0 bases, with 11 bases spanning the gap. The CDR3 runs 15 residues. Germline CDR1 MDHEN, CDR2 SYDVKM. The CDR3 protein is CASRRSSSYNSPLHF. CDR3 nucleotides: TGTGCCAGCCGACGGTCGAGCTCCTATAATTCACCCCTCCACTTT.

This clone was observed once. V and J are TRBV28 and TRBJ2-1; tentative D call: TRBD2 (6 bases). The length of the CDR3 is 16 residues. The V gene's germline CDR1 is MDHEN and CDR2 SYDVKM. V was clipped by 5 bases and J by 6 bases, with 20 bases between them. The CDR3 loop is CASSPRGAGGFNEQFF. CDR3 sequence (DNA): TGTGCCAGCAGTCCCCGAGGAGCGGGTGGCTTCAATGAGCAGTTCTTC.